This T cell receptor beta chain derives from a study of PD-L1 blockade in urothelial cancer. On the study more broadly: The patients had undergone anywhere from 0 to 3 prior chemotherapy regimens.

With respect to this clone: Its specificity is unknown.

Method: immunoSEQ multiplex PCR; TCRdb's copy keeps in-frame clones and lacks some. The table shows approximately 40,000 clones, with approximately 86% occurring only once. The time point is: peripheral blood 6 weeks after treatment start. Per germline, CDR1 MNHNS and CDR2 SASEGT. The CDR3 totals 16 residues. V gave up 2 bases and J gave up 5 bases; unmatched junction bases: 9. Study findings and constraints: TCR clonality was measured in pretreatment peripheral blood. Clonality below the median predicted better survival.

The clonotype comes from a man aged 60 to 69 with urothelial cancer. Sequencing used PBMCs, obtained around atezolizumab (anti-PD-L1) treatment. The V and J genes are TRBV6-1 and TRBJ2-7; 10 nucleotides line up with TRBD1. CDR3 nucleotides: TGTGCCAGCAGTGAATTGGTCGGGACAGGGGTGCACGAGCAGTACTTC. Translated: CASSELVGTGVHEQYF.